This TCR beta chain was sequenced for a study of T cell changes during pregnancy in multiple sclerosis (dated by TCRdb to the late 2010s). With regard to the full study: The study examined how the T cell repertoire changed over the course of pregnancy in women with multiple sclerosis.

Points on this clone: What antigen it recognizes has not been identified. It has no much larger one-base neighbor in the sample; base qualities were not kept.

The CDR3 sequence holds 14 residues, the cysteine and phenylalanine included. The retained sequence is limited to the CDR3, 42 bases, with the frame set at the first base. Compared with germline, V lacks 7 bases and J lacks 6 bases; bases without a gene match: 9. From a lookup of the germline V gene, CDR1 and CDR2 are SNHLY and FYNNEI. The library was prepared using the immunoSEQ multiplex PCR assay. The table was pulled from immuneACCESS by TCRdb, which kept in-frame rearrangements only. Such tables lose some clones; where checked, under half of the loss comes from unresolved V genes, and the rest has no known cause. This sample comprises 85,000 to 120,000 clones, about 90% of them detected only once. The ten largest account for less than 2% of the sample.

The sequence links TRBV2 to TRBJ1-5, with TRBD1 matching 7 junction bases. The sequence was obtained from a female donor with multiple sclerosis, enrolled in a pregnancy study. The sequencing here drew on peripheral blood, taken before pregnancy. The DNA reads TGTGCCAGCAAGACAGGGCCGGAGTCTCAGCCCCAGCATTTT. Its translation reads: CASKTGPESQPQHF.